Presented here are 11 T cell receptor beta chains from one specimen sequenced in a study of T cells in Graves' hyperthyroidism and ophthalmopathy. What was amplified from RNA transcripts were TCR beta CDR3 regions. First-round RT-PCR with HTBI primers amplified the TCR CDR3 region. TCRdb redid the calling of the multiplex PCR reads with MiXCR, one entry per CDR3 protein. The sample contains approximately 640,000 distinct CDR3 sequences, about 16% of which appear only once. The sequenced sample consisted of blood. The receptor set was obtained from a woman aged 25 to 39 with Graves' hyperthyroidism.

This clonotype was counted many times. The chain is built from TRBV28 and TRBJ2-7, with 10 nucleotides matching TRBD2. The J segment lost 3 bases and the V segment lost 9 bases, leaving 5 bases of the junction unmatched. The germline CDR1 and CDR2 sequences are MDHEN and SYDVKM. The CDR3 is 13 residues long. CDR3 in amino acids: CASTSGTHYEQYF. In DNA form, the CDR3 reads TGTGCCAGTACTAGCGGGACGCACTACGAGCAGTACTTC. Together with reference TRBV28 and TRBJ2-7, the CDR3 gives the full variable domain: DVKVTQSSRYLVKRTGEKVFLECVQDMDHENMFWYRQDPGLGLRLIYFSYDVKMKEKGDIPEGYSVSREKKERFSLILESASTNQTSMYLCASTSGTHYEQYFGPGTRLTVT.

The table lists this clonotype with many counts. The chain couples TRBV7-2 to TRBJ2-5; TRBD1 aligns across 10 bases. The V gene's germline CDR1 is SGHTA and CDR2 FQGNSA. J was trimmed by 5 bases and V by 3 bases; bases with no gene match: 3. The CDR3 contains 14 residues. The CDR3 DNA reads as TGTGCCAGCAGCTTGACAGGGGGCTGGGAGACCCAGTACTTC. Translating gives CASSLTGGWETQYF.

The V call is TRBV28, the J call TRBJ1-1, with D maybe TRBD1 (5 bases). Trimming removed 7 bases from V and 3 bases from J, with 21 bases in between. CDR3 length: 16 residues. Germline loops: CDR1 MDHEN, CDR2 SYDVKM. CDR3 region: CASTLRPGKLYTEAFF. DNA for the CDR3: TGTGCCAGCACTCTACGGCCAGGGAAGTTGTACACTGAAGCTTTCTTT.

This clonotype came up a few times. The V call is TRBV18, the J call TRBJ2-5; 11 nucleotides agree with TRBD2. V was pared by 8 bases and J by 2 bases, with 10 bases of the junction left unmatched. Germline V lookup: CDR1 KGHSH, CDR2 LQKENI. This CDR3 comprises 16 residues. The CDR3 loop is CASIPGTSGLQETQYF. The CDR3, as DNA: TGTGCCAGCATACCCGGGACTAGCGGTCTTCAAGAGACCCAGTACTTC.

With regard to this clonotype: A much more abundant neighbour one base away suggests this may be a read error. The chain links TRBV27 to TRBJ2-1; 7 bases match TRBD1. This CDR3 is built from 14 residues. Germline V gives CDR1 MNHEY, CDR2 SMNVEV (reference sequence). With 5 bases clipped from V and 8 bases from J, the junction kept 9 bases outside the gene matches. CDR3 protein: CASSPRGHGDEQFF. CDR3 nucleotide sequence: TGTGCCAGCAGTCCGAGGGGGCATGGCGATGAGCAGTTCTTC.

To note about this clonotype: A much larger clonotype is one base distant, so this may be a read error. CDR3 protein: CASGARSDEQFF. CDR3 in DNA: TGTGCCAGCGGTGCCCGGTCAGATGAGCAGTTCTTC. The chain uses TRBV28 and TRBJ2-1; D gene uncertain. The V and J ends lost 8 bases and 8 bases respectively, with 13 bases between them. CDR3 length: 12 residues. Germline lookup yields CDR1 MDHEN and CDR2 SYDVKM.

V and J are TRBV10-3 and TRBJ2-5, with D maybe TRBD1 (5 bases). CDR1 and CDR2 from the germline V gene are ENHRY and SYGVKD. The CDR3 consists of 14 residues. The V and J ends lost 0 bases and 4 bases respectively, with 9 bases between them. The CDR3 sequence is CAISESGRGETQYF. The CDR3 DNA follows: TGTGCCATCAGTGAGTCGGGTAGGGGAGAGACCCAGTACTTC.

This clonotype was seen ten or more times. The rearrangement joins TRBV6-2 or TRBV6-3 to TRBJ2-7; possibly TRBD2 for D (5 bases). The CDR3 is 15 amino acids. Germline CDR1 is MNHEY and CDR2 is SVGEGT. V was shortened by 8 bases and J by 3 bases, with 20 bases between the two germline ends. In DNA, the CDR3 is TGTGCCAGCTTTGGTCTCGACGAGCGGAGCTACGAGCAGTACTTC. It is translated as CASFGLDERSYEQYF.

J is TRBJ1-5 and V is TRBV27; 7 bases fit TRBD1. Germline V gene sequence: CDR1 MNHEY, CDR2 SMNVEV (reference sequence). The CDR3 consists of 15 residues. The V segment lost 4 bases and the J segment 0 bases; nucleotides outside the gene matches: 3. CDR3: CASSWTGYSNQPQHF. The CDR3 DNA follows: TGTGCCAGCAGTTGGACAGGTTATAGCAATCAGCCCCAGCATTTT.

This chain joins TRBV20-1 and TRBJ1-5; 10 nucleotides line up with TRBD1. The length of the CDR3 is 22 residues. The germline V gene encodes CDR1 DFQATT and CDR2 SNEGSKA (reference sequence). J gave up 0 bases and V 1 base, and 21 bases lay outside the gene matches. The CDR3 DNA reads TGCAGTGCTAGAGCCCAGTTCAGAGCGAGACAGGGGGCGAGGTATAGCAATCAGCCCCAGCATTTT. It codes for CSARAQFRARQGARYSNQPQHF.

This clonotype was detected ten times or more. V and J are TRBV10-2 and TRBJ1-1; unclear D gene. The V end lost 2 bases, the J end lost 3 bases, and 19 bases lay between the germline ends. Per the germline V gene, CDR1 is WSHSY and CDR2 is SAAADI. The CDR3 contains 17 residues. CDR3 sequence: CASSEPQLRRSHTEAFF. The DNA of the CDR3 is TGCGCCAGCAGTGAGCCTCAGCTCAGGAGATCCCACACTGAAGCTTTCTTT.